One sample yielded the 20 T cell receptor beta chains listed below, sequenced in a study of siplizumab effects on memory and regulatory T cells (dated by TCRdb to between 2019 and 2020). Receptors were amplified or captured by the immunoSEQ multiplex PCR assay. TCRdb holds this immuneACCESS table with in-frame rearrangements only. Some clones are missing; in checked studies, unresolved V genes explain under half, and the rest has no known cause. The sample contains tens of thousands of clones, just over 95% of them found a single time. The top ten hold 0.095% of the sample. Sequencing was done on a sample of naive CD8+ T cells sorted from blood. Per the publication, the cell subset or site label means: unstimulated naive T cells. These receptor sequences come from a human donor in good health.

V gene TRBV19 combines with J gene TRBJ2-7, with D unclear. The CDR3 is 13 residues long. CDR1 is LNHDA, CDR2 SQIVND, per germline (reference sequence). V lost 0 bases, J lost 1 base, and 4 bases lay in between. The CDR3 sequence: CASSIDRSYEQYF. CDR3 coding DNA: TGTGCCAGTAGTATAGATAGGTCCTACGAGCAGTACTTC.

This clone was seen a single time. The chain combines TRBV7-9 with TRBJ2-6; 8 bases line up with TRBD1. The length of the CDR3 is 17 residues. V gave up 5 bases and J gave up 0 bases; unmatched junction bases: 6. CDR1 SEHNR and CDR2 FQNEAQ come from the germline V gene (reference sequence). CDR3 DNA: TGTGCCAGCAGCGGCTGGGACAGGTCCTCTGGGGCCAACGTCCTGACTTTC. It yields the protein CASSGWDRSSGANVLTF.

The V gene is TRBV4-1, the J gene TRBJ1-2; D is unresolved. Germline lookup yields CDR1 MGHRA and CDR2 YSYEKL. CDR3 length: 14 amino acids. V was cut by 1 base and J by 8 bases, with 14 bases left in between. CDR3 in amino acids: CASSQAVRHHGYTF. In DNA, the CDR3 is TGCGCCAGCAGCCAAGCTGTTAGGCACCACGGCTACACCTTC.

This chain joins TRBV7-9 and TRBJ1-1; D not certain. V was cut by 2 bases and J by 3 bases, with 13 bases left in between. Germline CDR1 is SEHNR and CDR2 is FQNEAQ (reference sequence). The CDR3 extends over 15 amino acids. DNA for the CDR3: TGTGCCAGCAGCTTACCCAGGTACCCGTACACTGAAGCTTTCTTT. This codes for CASSLPRYPYTEAFF. Variable domain in full (rest from reference TRBV7-9 and TRBJ1-1): DTGVSQNPRHKITKRGQNVTFRCDPISEHNRLYWYRQTLGQGPEFLTYFQNEAQLEKSRLLSDRFSAERPKGSFSTLEIQRTEQGDSAMYLCASSLPRYPYTEAFFGQGTRLTVV.

The V and J genes are TRBV10-3 and TRBJ2-3; 7 nucleotides align to TRBD2. Germline values: CDR1 ENHRY, CDR2 SYGVKD. There are 18 residues in the CDR3. The ends lost 0 bases at V and 2 bases at J; junction bases unmatched: 11. CDR3 loop: CAISESGGTILNTDTQYF. The DNA for the CDR3 is TGTGCCATCAGTGAGTCCGGGGGGACCATACTAAACACAGATACGCAGTATTTT.

V is TRBV4-3 and J is TRBJ2-7; TRBD2 might be the D (7 bases). The CDR3 sequence is 17 residues long. The V end lost 0 bases, the J end lost 0 bases, and 15 bases lay between the germline ends. The germline CDR1 and CDR2 sequences are LGHNA and YSLEER. The CDR3 DNA reads as TGCGCCAGCAGCCAAGAAAGCTTAAGGGGGGGCTCCTACGAGCAGTACTTC. Amino acids: CASSQESLRGGSYEQYF.

The CDR3 DNA reads as TGCGCCAGCAGCCATTTTCCAGGGCCCCAATCGGATGAGCAGTTCTTC. It translates to CASSHFPGPQSDEQFF. The V call is TRBV4-3, the J call TRBJ2-1, with D perhaps TRBD1 (5 bases). This CDR3 region has 16 residues. Trimming left V 3 bases short and J 8 bases short, with 20 bases between. The V gene's germline CDR1 is LGHNA and CDR2 YSLEER.

The chain employs TRBV28 and TRBJ2-7, with TRBD2 matching over 9 bases. J lost 4 bases, V lost 5 bases, and 6 bases had no gene match. CDR1 MDHEN and CDR2 SYDVKM come from the germline V gene. The CDR3 length is 14 residues. CDR3: CASSLGTSSYEQYF. The DNA for the CDR3 is TGTGCCAGCAGTCTGGGGACTAGCAGTTACGAGCAGTACTTC.

V usage is TRBV6-6 and J usage is TRBJ2-3, with D tentatively TRBD2 (6 bases). CDR3 length equals 12 residues. Between the trimmed V and J ends, which lost 5 bases and 5 bases, there was a span of 8 bases. Germline loops: CDR1 MNHNY, CDR2 SVGAGI (reference sequence). CDR3 amino acids: CASSLARDTQYF. The DNA of the CDR3 is TGTGCCAGCAGTCTAGCGCGAGATACGCAGTATTTT.

The J gene is TRBJ1-5, the V gene TRBV6-5, with D hard to call. The CDR3 is made up of 14 amino acids. The V end lost 5 bases, the J end lost 7 bases, and 15 bases lay between the germline ends. CDR1 and CDR2 (germline): MNHEY, SVGAGI. CDR3 coding DNA: TGTGCCAGCAGTCCCGTGACGGTAGCGCAGCCCCAGCATTTT. Its protein is CASSPVTVAQPQHF.

This chain connects TRBV4-1 to TRBJ2-7; 11 nucleotides align to TRBD1. The CDR3 contains 16 residues. Trimming at V came to 6 bases and at J to 4 bases, leaving 11 bases not matched to a gene. Germline V gives CDR1 MGHRA, CDR2 YSYEKL. The CDR3 DNA reads TGCGCCAGCAGTCGGAGTCCCGGGACAGGGGGTTACGAGCAGTACTTC. It translates to CASSRSPGTGGYEQYF.

V and J are TRBV6-5 and TRBJ2-7; D is uncertain. The CDR3 is 12 residues long. The V end lost 2 bases, the J end lost 5 bases, and 7 bases lay between the germline ends. Germline values: CDR1 MNHEY, CDR2 SVGAGI. CDR3 bases: TGTGCCAGCAGTTACCCCGGCCACGAGCAGTACTTC. This gives the protein CASSYPGHEQYF.

V gene TRBV21-1 combines with J gene TRBJ2-5; the table names TRBD1, a call not compared with the DNA. TRBV21-1 constitutes a pseudogene. This CDR3 contains 19 residues. The CDR3 sequence is CASSGPKRDRVFAKETQYF. CDR3 sequence (DNA): TGTGCCAGCAGCGGCCCAAAGAGGGACAGGGTTTTCGCCAAAGAGACCCAGTACTTC.

As DNA, the CDR3 is TGTGCCACCAGCAGAGAAGGAGGGGTCCTCTTCCCCGAAGCTTTCTTT. This translates into CATSREGGVLFPEAFF. The chain is built from TRBV15 and TRBJ1-1, with D possibly being TRBD1 (5 bases). The CDR3 is 16 amino acids. Germline lookup yields CDR1 LNHNV and CDR2 YYDKDF (reference sequence). With 0 bases removed from V and 8 bases from J, the gap between germline ends came to 19 bases.

This clone occurred a few times. The chain is built from TRBV5-4 and TRBJ1-1, with D hard to call. With 1 base removed from V and 0 bases from J, the gap between germline ends came to 1 base. Germline V lookup: CDR1 SGHNT, CDR2 YYREEE (reference sequence). The CDR3 sequence is 12 residues long. The CDR3 region has the DNA TGTGCCAGCAGCTTGATGAACACTGAAGCTTTCTTT. This sequence encodes CASSLMNTEAFF.

The rearrangement joins TRBV6-5 to TRBJ2-1, with TRBD2 matching over 12 bases. The CDR3 runs 15 residues. Trimming removed 4 bases from V and 6 bases from J; junction bases left unmatched: 4. Germline lookup yields CDR1 MNHEY and CDR2 SVGAGI. CDR3 DNA sequence: TGTGCCAGCAGTTTAGGACTAGCGGGAATCAATGAGCAGTTCTTC. It is translated as CASSLGLAGINEQFF.

A single count supports this clone. The rearrangement joins TRBV9 to TRBJ2-1; D gene uncertain. Germline values: CDR1 SGDLS, CDR2 YYNGEE. With 0 bases removed from V and 10 bases from J, the gap between germline ends came to 8 bases. The CDR3 is 12 amino acids. The CDR3 nucleotides read TGTGCCAGCAGCGTAGGATTCGACGAGCAGTTCTTC. Protein sequence: CASSVGFDEQFF.

This chain links TRBV11-2 with TRBJ1-2; D perhaps matches TRBD1 (5 bases). Trimming shortened V by 5 bases and J by 2 bases, and 18 bases separated the two germline ends. This CDR3 contains 16 residues. Germline lookup yields CDR1 SGHAT and CDR2 FQNNGV. In nucleotides, the CDR3 is TGTGCCAGCAGCCCGGGGGGAGGGTTTTTGAACTATGGCTACACCTTC. This encodes CASSPGGGFLNYGYTF.

This chain joins TRBV5-1 and TRBJ2-2; no definite D call. The CDR3 spans 17 residues. Trimming stripped 0 bases from V and 5 bases from J, with 17 bases between. The germline V gene encodes CDR1 SGHRS and CDR2 YFSETQ. CDR3 residues: CASSLDPSEPRTGELFF. DNA of the CDR3: TGCGCCAGCAGCTTGGACCCCTCTGAACCTAGGACCGGGGAGCTGTTTTTT.

This sequence joins TRBV7-9 and TRBJ1-1; D uncertain. The CDR3 spans 13 residues. Trimming left V 3 bases short and J 4 bases short, with 9 bases between. Germline V gives CDR1 SEHNR, CDR2 FQNEAQ (reference sequence). CDR3 bases: TGTGCCAGCAGCTTCCTATCGGGCACTGAAGCTTTCTTT. It codes for CASSFLSGTEAFF.